The 23 T cell receptor beta chains listed next were all sequenced from one sample in a study of early T cells in non-severe SARS-CoV-2 infection. TCRdb itself ran the 5' RACE reads through MiXCR, one entry per CDR3 protein. The table lists approximately 27,000 distinct CDR3 sequences, about 4.6% of them singletons. Sequenced: whole blood. These receptor sequences come from an adult who was a healthcare worker with PCR-confirmed SARS-CoV-2 infection or an uninfected control (not recorded which).

This clonotype has a count of ten or more. This rearrangement joins TRBV5-1 to TRBJ2-7; TRBD2 is a possible D gene (5 bases). The CDR3 sequence is 19 residues long. The V gene lost 1 base and the J gene lost 1 base, with 24 bases spanning the gap. The germline V gene encodes CDR1 SGHRS and CDR2 YFSETQ. CDR3 residues: CASSLFRPGMGVLSYEQYF. CDR3 coding DNA: TGCGCCAGCAGCTTGTTTCGTCCCGGGATGGGAGTACTGTCCTACGAGCAGTACTTC.

This clonotype was observed at least ten times. This chain joins TRBV6-2 or TRBV6-3 and TRBJ2-7; TRBD2 agrees at 8 bases. In germline, CDR1 is MNHEY, CDR2 SVGEGT. Trimming at V came to 6 bases and at J to 3 bases, leaving 7 bases not matched to a gene. The CDR3 extends over 14 amino acids. The CDR3, as DNA: TGTGCCAGCAGACTAGGCGGGGGGATCTACGAGCAGTACTTC. It is translated as CASRLGGGIYEQYF.

At least ten counts were recorded for this clonotype. The chain employs TRBV24-1 and TRBJ1-2, with a possible D match to TRBD1 (6 bases). CDR3 length equals 12 residues. The V and J ends lost 5 bases and 7 bases respectively, with 10 bases between them. Germline assignment: CDR1 KGHDR and CDR2 SFDVKD. CDR3 protein: CATSGLGGGYTF. The CDR3 nucleotides read TGTGCCACCAGTGGATTAGGGGGTGGCTACACCTTC.

Concerning this clonotype: A single base separates this from a much larger clone, so it may be a read error. The V gene is TRBV3-1, the J gene TRBJ2-2, with 9 bases fitting TRBD1. The CDR3 covers 21 residues. Germline CDR1 reads LGHDT; CDR2 reads YNNKEL (reference sequence). The DNA of the CDR3 is TGTGCCTGCAGCCAATCGAGAGGGACAGGGAACCTTAGGGCGAACACCGGGGAGCTGTTTTTT. It codes for CACSQSRGTGNLRANTGELFF.

This clonotype showed up many times. The genes are TRBV3-1 and TRBJ1-1, with TRBD1 as a possible D gene (6 bases). CDR3 length: 15 amino acids. CDR1 and CDR2 (germline): LGHDT, YNNKEL (reference sequence). The V and J ends lost 5 bases and 3 bases respectively, with 16 bases between them. CDR3 sequence: CASSFRGAGDTEAFF. The CDR3 nucleotides are TGTGCCAGCAGCTTTCGGGGGGCCGGGGACACTGAAGCTTTCTTT.

Turning to this clonotype: A much more abundant neighbour one base away suggests this may be a read error. This chain links TRBV28 with TRBJ2-3; unclear D gene. Germline assignment: CDR1 MDHEN and CDR2 SYDVKM. The V gene lost 7 bases and the J gene lost 6 bases, with 20 bases spanning the gap. The CDR3 is made up of 15 amino acids. CDR3 loop: CASMDNSEAADTQYF. In DNA, the CDR3 is TGTGCCAGCATGGATAACAGCGAGGCAGCGGATACGCAGTATTTT.

This clonotype was picked up a small number of times. The V and J genes are TRBV12-5 and TRBJ2-6, with D perhaps assigned TRBD1 or TRBD2 (5 bases each). Germline assignment: CDR1 LGHNT and CDR2 FRNRAP. The CDR3 loop spans 15 amino acids. The germline V and J ends were trimmed by 6 bases and 3 bases, with 12 bases remaining between them. The CDR3 is CASGPPGLGANVLTF. The CDR3 nucleotides are TGTGCTAGTGGACCACCGGGGCTTGGGGCCAACGTCCTGACTTTC. The full variable domain, in which reference TRBV12-5 and TRBJ2-6 provide the parts outside the CDR3, is DARVTQTPRHKVTEMGQEVTMRCQPILGHNTVFWYRQTMMQGLELLAYFRNRAPLDDSGMPKDRFSAEMPDATLATLKIQPSEPRDSAVYFCASGPPGLGANVLTFGAGSRLTVL.

This clonotype has just a few counts. The chain has TRBV9 and TRBJ1-1; TRBD1 matches at 10 bases. V lost 0 bases and J lost 4; bases outside the gene matches: 6. Germline CDR1 SGDLS, CDR2 YYNGEE. The CDR3 covers 16 residues. The DNA of the CDR3 is TGTGCCAGCAGCGTAGAGGGGCGGACAGGGGGCACTGAAGCTTTCTTT. It specifies CASSVEGRTGGTEAFF.

This clonotype was picked up many times. The chain uses TRBV23-1 and TRBJ1-1; the D is unclear. TRBV23-1 is placed among ORFs of uncertain function. The length of the CDR3 is 16 residues. V was clipped by 8 bases and J by 2 bases, with 21 bases between them. CDR3 region: CASFNFPRQINTEAFF. The CDR3 bases are TGCGCCAGCTTCAACTTCCCGAGGCAGATAAACACTGAAGCTTTCTTT.

This clonotype is labeled medium-sized (0.01 to 0.1%). The genes are TRBV7-3 and TRBJ2-3, with 9 bases that match TRBD2. V was pared by 3 bases and J by 6 bases, with 1 base of the junction left unmatched. Germline V gene lookup returns CDR1 SGHTA and CDR2 FQGTGA. This CDR3 comprises 13 residues. The CDR3 DNA reads TGTGCCAGCAGCTTGCGGGAGGGTGATACGCAGTATTTT. Amino acids: CASSLREGDTQYF.

This clonotype was detected only a few times. The chain employs TRBV5-4 and TRBJ2-5; 10 nucleotides match TRBD2. The J segment lost 5 bases and the V segment lost 5 bases, leaving 6 bases of the junction unmatched. CDR3 size: 14 residues. Germline-derived CDR1 and CDR2 are SGHNT and YYREEE (reference sequence). CDR3 sequence reads: CASRTGLAEETQYF. The CDR3 bases are TGTGCCAGCAGAACAGGACTAGCGGAGGAGACCCAGTACTTC.

This clonotype was observed many times. The rearrangement uses TRBV12-3 or TRBV12-4 and TRBJ2-1; 12 bases map to TRBD2. The length of the CDR3 is 18 residues. V trimming: 3 bases; J trimming: 9 bases; junction bases outside the gene matches: 15. This CDR3 is CASSFALVETSGRAEQFF. DNA of the CDR3: TGTGCCAGCAGTTTTGCTCTGGTCGAGACTAGCGGGAGAGCTGAGCAGTTCTTC.

This clonotype has ten or more counts. This chain joins TRBV5-1 and TRBJ1-1; 7 nucleotides align to TRBD1. V shed 4 bases and J 5 bases; nucleotides not matched to a gene: 8. This CDR3 region has 14 residues. From germline, CDR1 is SGHRS and CDR2 YFSETQ. The CDR3 is CASSPKQGGTEAFF. The CDR3 DNA reads TGCGCCAGCAGCCCTAAGCAGGGGGGGACTGAAGCTTTCTTT. The entire variable domain, with the rest obtained from reference TRBV5-1 and TRBJ1-1, is as follows: KAGVTQTPRYLIKTRGQQVTLSCSPISGHRSVSWYQQTPGQGLQFLFEYFSETQRNKGNFPGRFSGRQFSNSRSEMNVSTLELGDSALYLCASSPKQGGTEAFFGQGTRLTVV.

This clonotype showed up many times. An end of the junction does not agree with germline; a read error may underlie this. The V and J genes are TRBV24-1 and TRBJ1-2; D possibly corresponds to TRBD1 (5 bases). Germline V lookup: CDR1 KGHDR, CDR2 SFDVKD. This CDR3 has 10 amino acids. DNA for the CDR3: TGCGGGGCGGCAGACTATGGCTACACCTTC. It specifies CGAADYGYTF.

There are many counts of this clonotype. CDR3 nucleotides: TGTGCCAGCAGTCAGGGACCCGATTCACCCCTCCACTTT. Amino acids: CASSQGPDSPLHF. The rearrangement uses TRBV3-1 and TRBJ1-6, with TRBD1 as a possible D gene (5 bases). V was shortened by 6 bases and J by 8 bases, with 11 bases between the two germline ends. CDR3 size: 13 residues. Germline values: CDR1 LGHDT, CDR2 YNNKEL (reference sequence).

This clonotype turned up a few times. The rearrangement uses TRBV29-1 and TRBJ2-1; 9 bases align to TRBD2. This CDR3 is 13 amino acids long. Trimming took 5 bases from V and 3 from J; bases not matched to a gene: 2. Germline-derived CDR1 and CDR2 are SQVTM and ANQGSEA. The CDR3 DNA reads TGCAGCGTTCGACTAGCGGACTACAATGAGCAGTTCTTC. It yields the protein CSVRLADYNEQFF.

This clonotype has ten or more counts. The rearrangement links TRBV29-1 to TRBJ2-2, with TRBD1 identical over 8 bases. The trim removed 5 bases at V and 3 bases at J, leaving 2 bases unmatched. Germline lookup yields CDR1 SQVTM and CDR2 ANQGSEA. The CDR3 has 13 amino acids. CDR3 DNA: TGCAGCGTTTCAGGGGGCGACACCGGGGAGCTGTTTTTT. It codes for CSVSGGDTGELFF.

This clonotype was found many times. The chain couples TRBV18 to TRBJ1-5; 7 bases align to TRBD1. Germline V gene data show CDR1 as KGHSH and CDR2 as LQKENI. The junction had 7 bases not matched to a gene; V was cut back by 5 bases and J by 0 bases. The CDR3 length is 16 residues. For the CDR3, the DNA is TGTGCCAGCTCAATTTCCGGGACAGCTAGCAATCAGCCCCAGCATTTT. Translated: CASSISGTASNQPQHF.

This clonotype was seen only a few times. The chain has TRBV2 and TRBJ2-2; a possible D gene is TRBD1 (5 bases). Germline loops: CDR1 SNHLY, CDR2 FYNNEI. V shed 5 bases and J shed 4 bases, with 14 bases lying between them. This CDR3 has 15 amino acids. This chain's CDR3 is CASSLRDRATGELFF. DNA of the CDR3: TGTGCCAGCAGTTTACGAGACAGAGCCACCGGGGAGCTGTTTTTT.

This clonotype was seen ten or more times. The rearrangement uses TRBV7-2 and TRBJ2-3; 11 bases match TRBD1. The V segment lost 2 bases and the J segment 6 bases; nucleotides outside the gene matches: 7. The length of the CDR3 is 16 residues. CDR1 and CDR2 (germline): SGHTA, FQGNSA. The CDR3 nucleotides read TGTGCCAGCAGCTTATTAGGGACAGGGGGGTCGGATACGCAGTATTTT. As protein: CASSLLGTGGSDTQYF.

Ten or more counts support this clonotype. The V call is TRBV5-1, the J call TRBJ2-7; unclear D gene. This CDR3 is 11 amino acids long. Germline V gene data show CDR1 as SGHRS and CDR2 as YFSETQ. The V gene lost 4 bases and the J gene lost 0 bases, with 2 bases spanning the gap. The CDR3 spells CASSASYEQYF. The CDR3 DNA reads TGCGCCAGCAGCGCCTCCTACGAGCAGTACTTC.

This clonotype was counted ten times or more. CDR3 region: CSANRGLGYGYTF. Here the CDR3 DNA reads TGCAGTGCTAACAGGGGACTTGGGTATGGCTACACCTTC. The chain recombines TRBV20-1 with TRBJ1-2, with 7 bases aligning to TRBD1. V was pared by 4 bases and J by 5 bases, with 7 bases of the junction left unmatched. Germline-derived CDR1 and CDR2 are DFQATT and SNEGSKA (reference sequence). The CDR3 consists of 13 residues.

This clonotype was seen repeatedly, ten times or more. This chain connects TRBV18 to TRBJ2-1; D is undetermined. The germline gives CDR1 KGHSH, CDR2 LQKENI. V shed 8 bases and J shed 1 base, with 12 bases lying between them. The CDR3 has 14 amino acids. The CDR3 DNA sequence: TGTGCCAGCGCCCCGCCGCAATCCTACAATGAGCAGTTCTTC. It encodes CASAPPQSYNEQFF.